The 24 T cell receptor beta chains below all came from one sample that was sequenced in a study of blood T cell repertoires in COVID-19. Sequenced by immunoSEQ multiplex PCR; TCRdb stores in-frame clones only, minus some. The sample includes hundreds of thousands of clones, 84% seen only once; the top ten take around 4.1%. Sequences were obtained from PBMCs or T cells enriched from blood (not recorded which). The receptors shown here come from a man younger than 45 with acute COVID-19.

The V call is TRBV11-2, the J call TRBJ2-2; perhaps TRBD1 as D (5 bases). Germline loops: CDR1 SGHAT, CDR2 FQNNGV. V was pared by 4 bases and J by 6 bases, with 12 bases between. This CDR3 comprises 14 residues. The CDR3 coding sequence is TGTGCCAGCAGCTGGAACCAGGGTTCCGGGGAGCTGTTTTTT. Protein product: CASSWNQGSGELFF.

V is TRBV4-2 and J is TRBJ2-3; 10 bases map to TRBD2. Trimming cost V 1 base and J 0 bases; bases outside gene matches: 13. The V gene's germline CDR1 is LGHNA and CDR2 YNFKEQ. The CDR3 runs to 20 residues. The CDR3 DNA follows: TGTGCCAGCAGCCAAGCTAGGAGCGGGGGGGTGGGCCCCAGCACAGATACGCAGTATTTT. It encodes CASSQARSGGVGPSTDTQYF.

The J gene is TRBJ2-2, the V gene TRBV15; possible D gene TRBD1, 6 bases. The germline V gene encodes CDR1 LNHNV and CDR2 YYDKDF (reference sequence). The CDR3 length is 14 residues. V lost 2 bases to trimming and J lost 7 bases, with 11 bases between them. The CDR3 loop reads CATSRLQGIGELFF. In nucleotides, the CDR3 is TGTGCCACCAGCAGACTACAGGGAATCGGGGAGCTGTTTTTT.

The chain couples TRBV7-3 to TRBJ1-2; D gene unclear. Germline CDR1 SGHTA, CDR2 FQGTGA. There are 15 residues in the CDR3. V dropped 5 bases and J dropped 2 bases, with 15 bases sitting between them. CDR3 region: CASSPSGSTNYGYTF. CDR3 DNA sequence: TGTGCCAGCAGCCCTTCGGGATCGACCAACTATGGCTACACCTTC.

The chain recombines TRBV18 with TRBJ1-5; D remains unclear. This CDR3 has 13 residues. Trimming left V 5 bases short and J 4 bases short, with 9 bases between. Germline-derived CDR1 and CDR2 are KGHSH and LQKENI. The CDR3 DNA reads as TGTGCCAGCTCATCCGACGGGAATCAGCCCCAGCATTTT. As protein: CASSSDGNQPQHF.

The CDR3 region is CAIRGQLYSEAFF. CDR3 in DNA: TGTGCCATCAGGGGACAATTATACTCTGAAGCTTTCTTT. The genes are TRBV10-3 and TRBJ1-1; possible D gene TRBD1, 6 bases. V was cut by 6 bases and J by 6 bases, with 14 bases left in between. CDR3 length: 13 residues. Germline CDR1 is ENHRY and CDR2 is SYGVKD.

CDR3 DNA sequence: TGCAGCGTTGAATTGGGCTGGGACACCTATATCTATGGCTACACCTTC. Residues: CSVELGWDTYIYGYTF. The rearrangement joins TRBV29-1 to TRBJ1-2, with TRBD1 as a possible D gene (6 bases). V lost 2 bases and J lost 4, with 20 bases in between. The CDR3 runs to 16 residues. Germline V gives CDR1 SQVTM, CDR2 ANQGSEA.

The J gene is TRBJ2-1, the V gene TRBV28, with TRBD1 matching 8 bases. Germline V gene sequence: CDR1 MDHEN, CDR2 SYDVKM. V trimming: 7 bases; J trimming: 7 bases; junction bases outside the gene matches: 6. The CDR3 spans 13 residues. The CDR3 DNA reads as TGTGCCAGCACTAGGACAGGGAGGAATGAGCAGTTCTTC. Amino acid sequence: CASTRTGRNEQFF.

The chain carries TRBV24-1 and TRBJ1-1; 7 nucleotides align to TRBD1. Germline V gives CDR1 KGHDR, CDR2 SFDVKD. Trimming cost V 7 bases and J 3 bases; bases outside gene matches: 10. CDR3 length: 15 residues. CDR3 sequence reads: CATSGEGALDTEAFF. In DNA form, the CDR3 reads TGTGCCACCAGCGGCGAGGGGGCATTGGACACTGAAGCTTTCTTT.

The rearrangement uses TRBV6-5 and TRBJ1-3; D ambiguous. The CDR3 has 16 amino acids. Trimming removed 0 bases at V and 0 bases at J, with 9 bases between. Germline CDR1 reads MNHEY; CDR2 reads SVGAGI. The CDR3 region is CASSYSFRSSGNTIYF. The CDR3, as DNA: TGTGCCAGCAGTTACTCCTTCCGGAGCTCTGGAAACACCATATATTTT.

The rearrangement joins TRBV2 to TRBJ2-2, with D possibly TRBD2 on 5 matching bases. Per the germline V gene, CDR1 is SNHLY and CDR2 is FYNNEI. Deletions cut 4 bases from V and 0 bases from J, with 6 bases between. The CDR3 runs to 14 residues. CDR3 DNA sequence: TGTGCCAGCAGTGCGGGGTCGAACACCGGGGAGCTGTTTTTT. It specifies CASSAGSNTGELFF.

The rearrangement links TRBV11-3 to TRBJ2-1, with D perhaps matching TRBD1 (6 bases). The CDR3 runs 15 residues. The V and J ends lost 3 bases and 0 bases respectively, with 9 bases between them. The germline gives CDR1 SGHNT, CDR2 YENEEA. The CDR3 spells CASSLGASSYNEQFF. For the CDR3, the DNA is TGTGCCAGCAGCTTGGGGGCAAGCTCCTACAATGAGCAGTTCTTC.

The chain links TRBV7-9 to TRBJ2-1; TRBD1 aligns across 7 bases. The germline gives CDR1 SEHNR, CDR2 FQNEAQ (reference sequence). V shed 10 bases, J shed 4 bases, and the junction held 13 bases outside the gene matches. The CDR3 is made up of 15 amino acids. CDR3 protein: CATDRTGVAYNEQFF. The CDR3 nucleotides read TGTGCCACCGACCGAACAGGGGTGGCGTACAATGAGCAGTTCTTC.

This clone was detected ten times or more. The chain recombines TRBV5-1 with TRBJ1-1, with TRBD1 matching 9 bases. The CDR3 is 18 residues long. Germline lookup yields CDR1 SGHRS and CDR2 YFSETQ. Trimming removed 4 bases from V and 6 bases from J; junction bases left unmatched: 19. DNA for the CDR3: TGCGCCAGCAGCCCGTCGGGAGTTGAGACAGGGGGAAGGCCTGAAGCTTTCTTT. Translating gives CASSPSGVETGGRPEAFF.

This clone was counted once. This chain links TRBV6-5 with TRBJ1-4; D gene unclear. Deletions cut 0 bases from V and 7 bases from J, with 12 bases between. CDR1 and CDR2 (germline): MNHEY, SVGAGI. The length of the CDR3 is 15 residues. CDR3 DNA sequence: TGTGCCAGCAGTTACTCAATCAGGTTGGGTGAAAAACTGTTTTTT. Translating it yields CASSYSIRLGEKLFF.

This chain connects TRBV6-5 to TRBJ1-3; no clear D. The CDR3 spans 15 residues. Germline V gene lookup returns CDR1 MNHEY and CDR2 SVGAGI. V lost 4 bases, J lost 1 base, and 11 bases lay in between. In DNA form, the CDR3 reads TGTGCCAGCAGTTCCACACCCGATTCTGGAAACACCATATATTTT. Its translation: CASSSTPDSGNTIYF.

This chain uses TRBV5-8 with TRBJ2-5; D may be TRBD1 (6 bases). This CDR3 spans 12 amino acids. V was cut by 5 bases and J by 10 bases, with 15 bases left in between. CDR1 is SGHTS and CDR2 is YDEGEE in the germline V gene. In DNA, the CDR3 is TGTGCCAGCAGTCAAGGGGGTTCGGACCAGTACTTC. This gives the protein CASSQGGSDQYF.

This sequence joins TRBV30 and TRBJ1-1; the match to TRBD1 covers 7 bases. The CDR3 consists of 14 residues. After removal of 7 bases from V and 2 bases from J, the junction contained 10 bases not matched to a gene. CDR1 is GTSNPN, CDR2 SVGIG, per germline (reference sequence). The CDR3 region has the DNA TGTGCCTTTACACTAAACAGGGGCAACACTGAAGCTTTCTTT. As protein: CAFTLNRGNTEAFF.

The V gene is TRBV24-1, the J gene TRBJ2-1, with 11 nucleotides matching TRBD1. The CDR3 consists of 16 residues. Looked up from germline, CDR1 is KGHDR and CDR2 is SFDVKD. Trimming cost V 4 bases and J 8 bases; bases outside gene matches: 9. CDR3 sequence: CATSDRTGGWIHEQFF. The CDR3 coding sequence is TGTGCCACCAGTGACCGGACAGGGGGCTGGATCCATGAGCAGTTCTTC.

The V call is TRBV28, the J call TRBJ2-6, with a weak D call TRBD2 (6 bases). V lost 6 bases, J lost 0 bases, and 12 bases lay in between. The germline V gene encodes CDR1 MDHEN and CDR2 SYDVKM. The CDR3 sequence is 16 residues long. CDR3 loop: CASRLGGASGANVLTF. In DNA form, the CDR3 reads TGTGCCAGCAGACTCGGCGGGGCCTCTGGGGCCAACGTCCTGACTTTC.

The chain uses TRBV19 and TRBJ1-1; D is undetermined. Trimming stripped 5 bases from V and 3 bases from J, with 7 bases between. Germline assignment: CDR1 LNHDA and CDR2 SQIVND (reference sequence). This CDR3 has 12 residues. CDR3 coding DNA: TGTGCCAGTAGTGACACCTACACTGAAGCTTTCTTT. Protein: CASSDTYTEAFF.

About this clone: The junction departs from the called germline gene at one end, perhaps through a read error. The chain recombines TRBV5-1 with TRBJ1-4; D is ambiguous. Germline V gives CDR1 SGHRS, CDR2 YFSETQ. The CDR3 spans 16 residues. Written as DNA, the CDR3 is TGTGCCAGCAGCTTAATCCCTTCCGGATCGGGTGAAAAACTGTTTTTT. It yields the protein CASSLIPSGSGEKLFF.

The chain carries TRBV6-5 and TRBJ2-3, with D perhaps matching TRBD2 (6 bases). The CDR3 spans 12 residues. Germline CDR1 reads MNHEY; CDR2 reads SVGAGI. V lost 8 bases to trimming and J lost 2 bases, with 8 bases between them. The CDR3 loop is CASGGYTDTQYF. The CDR3 nucleotides read TGTGCCAGCGGAGGGTACACAGATACGCAGTATTTT.

This clone was counted a single time. The chain employs TRBV15 and TRBJ1-1; no clear D gene. Germline V gives CDR1 LNHNV, CDR2 YYDKDF (reference sequence). This CDR3 has 14 amino acids. The V and J ends lost 6 bases and 1 base respectively, with 12 bases between them. The CDR3 region has the DNA TGTGCCACCAGAGAGGCCAGCTCGAACACTGAAGCTTTCTTT. Its protein product is CATREASSNTEAFF.